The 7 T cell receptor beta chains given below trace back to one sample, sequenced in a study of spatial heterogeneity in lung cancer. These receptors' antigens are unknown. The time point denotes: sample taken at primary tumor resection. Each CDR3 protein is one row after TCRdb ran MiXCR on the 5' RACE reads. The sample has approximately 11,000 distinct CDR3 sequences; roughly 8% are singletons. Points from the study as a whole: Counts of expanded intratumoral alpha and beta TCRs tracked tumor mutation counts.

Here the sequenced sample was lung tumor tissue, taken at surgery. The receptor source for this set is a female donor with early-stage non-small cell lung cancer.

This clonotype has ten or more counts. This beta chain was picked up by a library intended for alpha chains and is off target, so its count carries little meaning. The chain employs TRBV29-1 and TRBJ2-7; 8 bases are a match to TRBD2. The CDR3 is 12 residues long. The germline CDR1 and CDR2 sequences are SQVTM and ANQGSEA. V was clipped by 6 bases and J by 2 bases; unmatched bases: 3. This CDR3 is CSVAGGTYEQYF. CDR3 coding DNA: TGCAGCGTCGCGGGAGGAACCTACGAGCAGTACTTC.

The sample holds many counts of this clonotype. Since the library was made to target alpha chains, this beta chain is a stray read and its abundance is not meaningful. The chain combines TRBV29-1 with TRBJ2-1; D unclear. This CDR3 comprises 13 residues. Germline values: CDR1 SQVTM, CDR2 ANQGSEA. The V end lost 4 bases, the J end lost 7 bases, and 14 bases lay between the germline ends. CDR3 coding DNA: TGCAGCGTTGGGATTCATTGGGGAAATGAGCAGTTCTTC. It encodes CSVGIHWGNEQFF.

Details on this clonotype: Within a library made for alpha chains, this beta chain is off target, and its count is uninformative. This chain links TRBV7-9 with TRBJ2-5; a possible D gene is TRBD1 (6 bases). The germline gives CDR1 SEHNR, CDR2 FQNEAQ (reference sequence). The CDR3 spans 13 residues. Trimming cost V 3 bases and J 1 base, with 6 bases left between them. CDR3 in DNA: TGTGCCAGCAGCTTGGACAGCCAAGAGACCCAGTACTTC. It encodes CASSLDSQETQYF. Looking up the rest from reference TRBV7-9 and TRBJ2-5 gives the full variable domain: DTGVSQNPRHKITKRGQNVTFRCDPISEHNRLYWYRQTLGQGPEFLTYFQNEAQLEKSRLLSDRFSAERPKGSFSTLEIQRTEQGDSAMYLCASSLDSQETQYFGPGTRLLVL.

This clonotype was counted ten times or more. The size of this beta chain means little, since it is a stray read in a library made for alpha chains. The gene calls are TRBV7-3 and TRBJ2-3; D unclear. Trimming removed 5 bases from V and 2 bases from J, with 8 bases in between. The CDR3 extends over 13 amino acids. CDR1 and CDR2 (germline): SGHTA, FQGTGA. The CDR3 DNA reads TGTGCCAGCAGCCCAGACCCCACAGATACGCAGTATTTT. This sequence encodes CASSPDPTDTQYF.

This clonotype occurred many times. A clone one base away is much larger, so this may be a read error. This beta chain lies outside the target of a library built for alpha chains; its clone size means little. Here the CDR3 DNA reads TGTGCCAGCAGCTTACGGGGCACTGAAGCTTTCTTT. Protein: CASSLRGTEAFF. The gene calls are TRBV5-5 and TRBJ1-1; D uncertain. The CDR3 runs 12 residues. The V gene's germline CDR1 is SGHKS and CDR2 YYEKEE (reference sequence). V lost 2 bases and J lost 4, with 6 bases in between.

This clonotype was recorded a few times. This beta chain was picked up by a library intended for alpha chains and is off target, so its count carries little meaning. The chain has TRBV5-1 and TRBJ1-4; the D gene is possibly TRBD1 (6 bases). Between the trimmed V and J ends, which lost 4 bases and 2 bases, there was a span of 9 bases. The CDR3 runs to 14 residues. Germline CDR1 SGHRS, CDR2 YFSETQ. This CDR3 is CASSPTGTNEKLFF. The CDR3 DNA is TGCGCCAGCAGCCCAACAGGGACTAATGAAAAACTGTTTTTT.

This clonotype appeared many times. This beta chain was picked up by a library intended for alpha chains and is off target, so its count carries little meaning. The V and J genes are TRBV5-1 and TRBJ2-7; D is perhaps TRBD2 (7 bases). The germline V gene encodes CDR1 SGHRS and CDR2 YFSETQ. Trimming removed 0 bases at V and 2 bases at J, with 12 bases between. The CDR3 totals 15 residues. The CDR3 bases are TGCGCCAGCAGCTTGGGCGGGGGCAACACCTACGAGCAGTACTTC. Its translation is CASSLGGGNTYEQYF.